The T cell receptor (beta chain) under discussion was sequenced for a study of blood T cell repertoires in COVID-19. Background on the study: Both acute and convalescent COVID-19 samples were obtained from the United States, Italy and Spain.

The V gene lost 3 bases and the J gene lost 4 bases, with 15 bases spanning the gap. Germline loops: CDR1 LNHNV, CDR2 YYDKDF (reference sequence). The CDR3 runs 15 residues. Only in-frame clones appear in the TCRdb table, and some are missing; sequencing was by immunoSEQ multiplex PCR. In the table there are fewer than 250,000 clones, roughly 80% of which are singletons. While infection was still active, Seattle patients were enrolled and then followed longitudinally. The origin of this receptor is a woman older than 75 with COVID-19, enrolled during active disease. The V call is TRBV15, the J call TRBJ2-5; a possible D gene is TRBD1 (6 bases). The sample consisted of peripheral blood. The CDR3 DNA is TGTGCCACCAGCAGCCAGAAGGGGGTATTAGAGACCCAGTACTTC. Protein sequence: CATSSQKGVLETQYF.